This TCR beta chain was retrieved from a study of blood T cell repertoires in COVID-19. Per the original methods: From reference gene primer amplification, estimates of nucleated cell counts were derived. Measured with immunoSEQ multiplex PCR; TCRdb has only the in-frame clones, and not every one. The D gene and trimming were derived from the DNA, and the V and J assignments and clone size from that table. The sample lists approximately 210,000 clones, around four fifths occurring once. A few counts support this clone. This clonotype was sampled from a man aged 55 to 70 with COVID-19, enrolled during active disease. Specimen: peripheral blood.

The CDR3 protein is CASSPPAPISYEQYF. Here the CDR3 DNA reads TGTGCCAGCTCACCGCCAGCGCCAATATCCTACGAGCAGTACTTC. The V and J genes are TRBV18 and TRBJ2-7, with D hard to call. V lost 3 bases and J lost 1, with 13 bases in between. The CDR3 runs 15 residues. Germline V gives CDR1 KGHSH, CDR2 LQKENI.